The clone carrying this T cell receptor beta chain was observed a few times. The CDR3 is 17 amino acids. CDR1 KGHSY and CDR2 FQNENV come from the germline V gene. J gave up 0 bases and V 0 bases, and 7 bases lay outside the gene matches. Time point noted: persistent/refractory GD, antithyroid drugs over 5 years with positive TRAb. RNA isolated from PBMCs was used to make the TCR library. To make TCR beta libraries, researchers used iRepertoire HTBI primers and Arm-PCR of CDR3 regions. TCRdb reprocessed the multiplex PCR reads via MiXCR and lists one record per CDR3 protein. Of 310,000 or so distinct CDR3 sequences listed, about 20% are singletons. This sample is drawn from a study of regulatory T cells in long-lasting Graves disease.

Source: peripheral blood mononuclear cells (PBMCs), taken when the disease was refractory, from a patient treated with antithyroid drugs. The V gene is TRBV16, the J gene TRBJ2-7; TRBD2 aligns across 8 bases. This TCR was sampled from a female donor with Graves disease. The CDR3: CASSQSLVAGSSYEQYF. The CDR3 DNA is TGTGCCAGCAGCCAATCTTTGGTAGCGGGATCCTCCTACGAGCAGTACTTC.